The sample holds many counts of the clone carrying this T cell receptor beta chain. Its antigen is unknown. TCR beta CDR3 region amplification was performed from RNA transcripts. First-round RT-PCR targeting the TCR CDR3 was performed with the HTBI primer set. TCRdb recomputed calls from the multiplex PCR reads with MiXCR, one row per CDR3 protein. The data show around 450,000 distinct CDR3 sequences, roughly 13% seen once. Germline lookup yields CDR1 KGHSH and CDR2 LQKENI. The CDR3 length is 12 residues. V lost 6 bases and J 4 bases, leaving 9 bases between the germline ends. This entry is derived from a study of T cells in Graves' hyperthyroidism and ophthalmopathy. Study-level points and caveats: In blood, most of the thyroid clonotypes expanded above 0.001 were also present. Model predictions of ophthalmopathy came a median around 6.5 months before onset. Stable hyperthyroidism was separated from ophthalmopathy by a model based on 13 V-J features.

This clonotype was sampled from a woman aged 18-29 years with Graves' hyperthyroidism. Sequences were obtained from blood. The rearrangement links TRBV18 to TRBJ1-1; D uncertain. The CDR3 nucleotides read TGTGCCAGCTCGGGCAGTGGCACTGAAGCTTTCTTT. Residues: CASSGSGTEAFF.